This T cell receptor beta chain was documented in a study of T cells expressing NK-cell markers. Study in general: It was sorted CD3+CD56-NKG2C+, CD3+CD56+NKG2C- and CD3+CD56+NKG2C+ T cells that provided the TCR beta repertoires. Whole-study findings and limits: Of the CD8+ T cell pool in several donors, about 1.0-8% was accounted for by dominant NKG2C+ clonotypes.

TCRdb processed the 5' RACE reads again and assigns one entry to each CDR3 protein, with no DNA. The sample table includes more than 400,000 distinct CDR3 sequences. The CDR3 runs 16 residues. Germline CDR1 and CDR2: MNHEY and SVGEGT. As concerns this clonotype: Its antigen is currently unknown.

This chain uses TRBV6-2 or TRBV6-3 with TRBJ2-7; TCRdb proposes TRBD2, but this gene call is untestable without DNA. Sequencing input: blood T cells: a sorted CD56 or NKG2C T cell subset, CD4+ or CD8+ T cells, or bulk PBMC T cells (not recorded which). The sequence was obtained from a woman between 18 and 70 years old in good health. The CDR3 sequence: CASSPLRVLAPYEQYF.